This TCR beta chain was captured in a study of blood T cell repertoires in COVID-19. Trimming took 3 bases from V and 4 from J, leaving 12 bases between them. CDR1 and CDR2 (germline): GTSNPN, SVGIG (reference sequence). This CDR3 region has 14 residues. The repertoire was sequenced with immunoSEQ multiplex PCR; TCRdb's copy has only in-frame clones and lacks some. Of fewer than 500,000 clones listed, about 87% are singletons. The chain has TRBV30 and TRBJ2-2; tentatively, D is TRBD2 (5 bases). The clonotype originates from a man between 18 and 29 years old with COVID-19, enrolled during active disease. The specimen sequenced was peripheral blood. DNA of the CDR3: TGTGCCTGGAGACCCAGCGGAGCCACCGGGGAGCTGTTTTTT. This codes for CAWRPSGATGELFF.